A selection of T cell receptor beta chains follows, all from one sample in a study of blood T cells in healthy people across ages. TCRdb ran MiXCR on the 5' RACE reads and lists one entry per CDR3 protein. The data contain hundreds of thousands of distinct CDR3 sequences, about 55% of them seen just once; the ten biggest clones take up about 42%. The sequencing input was blood. The receptors come from a man at least 80 years old in good health. The CDR3 runs from the conserved cysteine through the conserved F or W. Fields, in order: CDR3 protein, J gene, V gene.

CASSAGTSGKSYNEQFF,TRBJ2-1,TRBV10-3
CASSLGGQGTPYEQYF,TRBJ2-7,TRBV13
CASRRQGDAFF,TRBJ1-1,TRBV9
CASSLELAGNNEQFF,TRBJ2-1,TRBV5-1
CASSPTGQGAGEQFF,TRBJ2-1,TRBV9
CASSEQAGTGRSNYGYTF,TRBJ1-2,TRBV25-1
CASSLGLAGSNTGELFF,TRBJ2-2,TRBV3-1
CASSRTGQGVLRAFF,TRBJ1-1,TRBV6-5
CASSLGVAGDSYEQYF,TRBJ2-7,TRBV5-1
CASSWADTDTQYF,TRBJ2-3,TRBV27
CSVEQGRTGAFF,TRBJ1-1,TRBV29-1
CASSRGPTFYEQYF,TRBJ2-7,TRBV7-2
CASRISGTGGSYEQYF,TRBJ2-7,TRBV19
CASKDYGYTF,TRBJ1-2,TRBV2
CSAATGDNQPQHF,TRBJ1-5,TRBV20-1
CSSGDNPNTEAFF,TRBJ1-1,TRBV20-1
CATSDRDRNQPQHF,TRBJ1-5,TRBV24-1
CSVTGKYGYTF,TRBJ1-2,TRBV29-1
CASSFWGQLAKNIQYF,TRBJ2-4,TRBV12-3/TRBV12-4
CASSQGQGYSYEQYF,TRBJ2-7,TRBV13
CATSRNSYNEQFF,TRBJ2-1,TRBV24-1
CASSLILQETQYF,TRBJ2-5,TRBV7-8
CASSPQGTGVGNEQFF,TRBJ2-1,TRBV6-5
CASSVAGRGNSPLHF,TRBJ1-6,TRBV9
CSARDPRAHQQYF,TRBJ2-4,TRBV20-1
CASSHGTEYNEQFF,TRBJ2-1,TRBV5-1
CASSPLGGGGQPQHF,TRBJ1-5,TRBV6-5
CASTSGRTQYF,TRBJ2-3,TRBV7-2
CASSRPRGLNTEAFF,TRBJ1-1,TRBV3-1
CASSWSGDYEQYF,NA,TRBV28
CASSYGTGAHEKLFF,TRBJ1-4,TRBV5-1
CSARFPPLHF,TRBJ1-6,TRBV20-1